Each of the 32 T cell receptor beta chains below was sequenced from the same sample in a study of T cell responses to AZD1222 COVID-19 vaccine. TCRdb's table, derived via immunoSEQ multiplex PCR, lists solely in-frame clones and lacks some. Among about 260,000 clones listed, 85% to 95% were seen once. The specimen was peripheral blood, collected on day 0 of AZD1222 vaccination. Receptor source: an adult in good health.

The chain joins TRBV2 to TRBJ2-3; D possibly corresponds to TRBD2 (5 bases). V was pared by 1 base and J by 0 bases, with 11 bases between. The germline V gene encodes CDR1 SNHLY and CDR2 FYNNEI. The CDR3 consists of 16 residues. CDR3 protein: CASSEVSVPSTDTQYF. CDR3 coding DNA: TGTGCCAGCAGTGAAGTTAGCGTTCCTAGCACAGATACGCAGTATTTT.

This chain uses TRBV27 with TRBJ2-2, with 7 nucleotides matching TRBD2. J gave up 4 bases and V 5 bases, and 10 bases lay outside the gene matches. The germline gives CDR1 MNHEY, CDR2 SMNVEV (reference sequence). The length of the CDR3 is 16 residues. The DNA for the CDR3 is TGTGCCAGCAGTCCCTTGGACGGGGGGAGCACCGGGGAGCTGTTTTTT. This encodes CASSPLDGGSTGELFF.

CDR3 DNA sequence: TGCGCCAGCAGCCAGGACCCCCAAACACTAGATACGCAGTATTTT. Its protein is CASSQDPQTLDTQYF. V usage is TRBV4-1 and J usage is TRBJ2-3; no firm D call. Germline CDR1 and CDR2: MGHRA and YSYEKL. This CDR3 has 15 amino acids. Trimming left V 3 bases short and J 5 bases short, with 15 bases between.

This chain links TRBV12-3 or TRBV12-4 with TRBJ1-4, with a weak D call TRBD1 (6 bases). V was pared by 10 bases and J by 11 bases, with 17 bases between. The CDR3 consists of 12 residues. CDR3 amino acids: CATRGGTGKLFF. CDR3 DNA: TGTGCCACCAGGGGAGGGACTGGGAAACTGTTTTTT.

This chain joins TRBV5-1 and TRBJ2-1, with 7 bases identical to TRBD2. Trimming cost V 0 bases and J 4 bases; bases outside gene matches: 4. The germline gives CDR1 SGHRS, CDR2 YFSETQ. The CDR3 covers 15 residues. CDR3 sequence reads: CASSLGPGGYNEQFF. The CDR3 nucleotides are TGCGCCAGCAGCTTGGGGCCCGGGGGGTACAATGAGCAGTTCTTC. Drawing the rest from reference TRBV5-1 and TRBJ2-1, the complete variable domain is KAGVTQTPRYLIKTRGQQVTLSCSPISGHRSVSWYQQTPGQGLQFLFEYFSETQRNKGNFPGRFSGRQFSNSRSEMNVSTLELGDSALYLCASSLGPGGYNEQFFGPGTRLTVL.

This chain links TRBV6-1 with TRBJ1-3; TRBD1 matches at 8 bases. Trimming took 2 bases from V and 1 from J; bases not matched to a gene: 7. This CDR3 comprises 17 residues. Germline-derived CDR1 and CDR2 are MNHNS and SASEGT. CDR3: CASSEIDRGYSGNTIYF. The CDR3 DNA reads as TGTGCCAGCAGTGAAATCGACAGGGGCTATTCTGGAAACACCATATATTTT.

For the CDR3, the DNA is TGTGCCACCAGCGGGGAAGCGAGGCTCTCCTACGAAGCTTTCTTT. Protein: CATSGEARLSYEAFF. V and J are TRBV15 and TRBJ1-1; D gene ambiguous. Deletions cut 5 bases from V and 8 bases from J, with 21 bases between. In germline, CDR1 is LNHNV, CDR2 YYDKDF (reference sequence). This CDR3 comprises 15 residues.

V and J are TRBV28 and TRBJ2-4; 9 bases line up with TRBD1. V dropped 5 bases and J dropped 5; count of bases not matched to a gene: 7. This CDR3 is 15 amino acids long. CDR1 is MDHEN and CDR2 is SYDVKM in the germline V gene. The CDR3 DNA reads as TGTGCCAGCAGTCTCCGGGACAGGGTCGAAAACATTCAGTACTTC. It is translated as CASSLRDRVENIQYF.

V gene TRBV19 combines with J gene TRBJ2-7; D possibly corresponds to TRBD1 (6 bases). The germline V and J ends were trimmed by 5 bases and 2 bases, with 16 bases remaining between them. The germline CDR1 and CDR2 sequences are LNHDA and SQIVND (reference sequence). The CDR3 contains 15 residues. The chain's CDR3 is CASSATGTPAYEQYF. CDR3 coding DNA: TGTGCCAGTAGTGCCACCGGGACACCCGCCTACGAGCAGTACTTC.

This clone was picked up one time. The chain has TRBV7-2 and TRBJ2-7; no clear D gene. Germline loops: CDR1 SGHTA, CDR2 FQGNSA. CDR3 length equals 12 residues. Trimming shortened V by 6 bases and J by 5 bases, and 11 bases separated the two germline ends. The CDR3 loop reads CASSPPSNEQYF. The CDR3 region has the DNA TGTGCCAGCAGTCCACCGTCGAACGAGCAGTACTTC.

Of note for this clone: Other DNA sequences in the sample encode the same CDR3. CDR3 coding DNA: TGTGCCAGCAGCCTCGGACAGGGGAACTATGGCTACACCTTC. Amino acid sequence: CASSLGQGNYGYTF. The chain is built from TRBV28 and TRBJ1-2; TRBD1 matches 9 bases. CDR3 length equals 14 residues. V shed 6 bases, J shed 2 bases, and the junction held 4 bases outside the gene matches. The germline V gene has CDR1 MDHEN and CDR2 SYDVKM.

The rearrangement uses TRBV19 and TRBJ2-7, with D unclear. The CDR3 is made up of 14 amino acids. Germline CDR1 is LNHDA and CDR2 is SQIVND (reference sequence). V lost 3 bases to trimming and J lost 0 bases, with 9 bases between them. For the CDR3, the DNA is TGTGCCAGTAGTATTTCCCCCGGCTCCTACGAGCAGTACTTC. Its translation is CASSISPGSYEQYF.

This clone was picked up one time. The chain joins TRBV5-1 to TRBJ1-1; 8 bases map to TRBD1. The CDR3 runs to 15 residues. In germline, CDR1 is SGHRS, CDR2 YFSETQ. The J segment lost 0 bases and the V segment lost 4 bases, leaving 5 bases of the junction unmatched. CDR3 protein: CASSVGQAVNTEAFF. The CDR3 DNA reads as TGCGCCAGCAGCGTGGGACAGGCGGTGAACACTGAAGCTTTCTTT.

This sequence joins TRBV7-9 and TRBJ2-1, with D possibly being TRBD2 (6 bases). With 0 bases removed from V and 5 bases from J, the gap between germline ends came to 14 bases. The length of the CDR3 is 16 residues. Germline V gene data show CDR1 as SEHNR and CDR2 as FQNEAQ (reference sequence). CDR3 residues: CASSLAPGEANNEQFF. CDR3 DNA sequence: TGTGCCAGCAGCTTAGCGCCCGGGGAGGCCAACAATGAGCAGTTCTTC.

For this clone: This CDR3 is also generated by other DNA sequences in the sample. The chain links TRBV13 to TRBJ1-6, with D possibly matching TRBD1 (5 bases). V lost 5 bases to trimming and J lost 10 bases, with 12 bases between them. Per germline, CDR1 PRHDT and CDR2 FYEKMQ (reference sequence). The CDR3 has 13 amino acids. This chain's CDR3 is CASSLGRDSPLHF. In nucleotides, the CDR3 is TGTGCCAGCAGCCTCGGTAGGGACTCACCCCTCCACTTT.

This rearrangement joins TRBV3-1 (or the pseudogene TRBV3-2) to TRBJ2-1; D is unclear. The CDR3 consists of 15 residues. Per the germline V gene, CDR1 is LGHDT and CDR2 is YNNKEL (reference sequence). Between the trimmed V and J ends, which lost 3 bases and 8 bases, there was a span of 17 bases. The CDR3 coding sequence is TGTGCCAGCAGCCACGAAGCCACTGGGGTCGATGAGCAGTTCTTC. Its protein is CASSHEATGVDEQFF.

V and J are TRBV2 and TRBJ1-5; D unclear. The CDR3 consists of 17 residues. Trimming left V 3 bases short and J 3 bases short, with 18 bases between. Germline loops: CDR1 SNHLY, CDR2 FYNNEI. CDR3 DNA sequence: TGTGCCAGCAGTGATAGAGCAGGACGGCCGAACAATCAGCCCCAGCATTTT. Amino acids: CASSDRAGRPNNQPQHF.

The chain joins TRBV7-9 to TRBJ2-2, with TRBD1 identical over 7 bases. The germline V gene encodes CDR1 SEHNR and CDR2 FQNEAQ (reference sequence). V dropped 4 bases and J dropped 7; count of bases not matched to a gene: 3. The length of the CDR3 is 13 residues. For the CDR3, the DNA is TGTGCCAGCAGCTCCACAGGGGACGGGGAGCTGTTTTTT. This gives the protein CASSSTGDGELFF.

Regarding this clone: One end of the junction is discordant with germline, which a read error may explain. The chain has TRBV7-7 and TRBJ2-2; the match to TRBD2 covers 12 bases. CDR1 SSHAT and CDR2 FNYEAQ come from the germline V gene (reference sequence). The CDR3 spans 16 residues. In DNA form, the CDR3 reads TGTGCTAGCAGCCCAACTAGCGGGGGGACCACCGGGGAGCTGTTTTTT. This encodes CASSPTSGGTTGELFF.

The rearrangement uses TRBV7-6 and TRBJ2-7; D tentatively reads TRBD1 or TRBD2 (5 bases each). This CDR3 contains 15 residues. CDR1 is SGHVS and CDR2 is FNYEAQ in the germline V gene. V shed 5 bases and J shed 1 base, with 15 bases lying between them. The CDR3 protein is CASSPRDGSSYEQYF. Written as DNA, the CDR3 is TGTGCCAGCAGCCCCCGGGACGGATCTTCCTACGAGCAGTACTTC.

The chain links TRBV7-9 to TRBJ1-1, with D unclear. The CDR3 contains 11 residues. The germline V gene has CDR1 SEHNR and CDR2 FQNEAQ (reference sequence). Trimming removed 1 base at V and 9 bases at J, with 6 bases between. In nucleotides, the CDR3 is TGTGCCAGCAGCTTAGGGGAGAAAGCTTTCTTT. Encoded protein: CASSLGEKAFF. The complete variable domain, with remaining parts taken from reference TRBV7-9 and TRBJ1-1, reads DTGVSQNPRHKITKRGQNVTFRCDPISEHNRLYWYRQTLGQGPEFLTYFQNEAQLEKSRLLSDRFSAERPKGSFSTLEIQRTEQGDSAMYLCASSLGEKAFFGQGTRLTVV.

The rearrangement links TRBV29-1 to TRBJ2-1; TRBD2 matches at 8 bases. In germline, CDR1 is SQVTM, CDR2 ANQGSEA. V gave up 7 bases and J gave up 5 bases; unmatched junction bases: 10. This CDR3 is 14 amino acids long. CDR3 loop: CSAGTSPRDNEQFF. For the CDR3, the DNA is TGCAGCGCTGGGACTAGTCCTAGGGACAATGAGCAGTTCTTC.

The gene calls are TRBV5-4 and TRBJ2-2; 7 nucleotides align to TRBD2. Germline V gene data show CDR1 as SGHNT and CDR2 as YYREEE (reference sequence). J was trimmed by 5 bases and V by 4 bases; bases with no gene match: 8. The CDR3 runs 15 residues. The CDR3 is CASSRALGGTGELFF. The CDR3 DNA reads TGTGCCAGCAGCCGGGCCCTGGGAGGGACCGGGGAGCTGTTTTTT.

The chain carries TRBV7-9 and TRBJ2-7; no clear D gene. Deletions cut 5 bases from V and 4 bases from J, with 6 bases between. This CDR3 has 11 residues. Germline V gene lookup returns CDR1 SEHNR and CDR2 FQNEAQ (reference sequence). The CDR3 DNA is TGTGCCAGCAGCCCGGATTACGAGCAGTACTTC. Protein sequence: CASSPDYEQYF.

The chain couples TRBV5-6 to TRBJ2-7, with a possible D match to TRBD1 (6 bases). Deletions cut 2 bases from V and 1 base from J, with 16 bases between. This CDR3 contains 16 residues. CDR1 is SGHDT and CDR2 is YYEEEE in the germline V gene. The CDR3 sequence is CASSFRWQGRSYEQYF. The DNA of the CDR3 is TGTGCCAGCAGCTTTAGGTGGCAGGGGCGTTCCTACGAGCAGTACTTC.

The V gene is TRBV7-8, the J gene TRBJ1-4, with D tentatively TRBD1 (5 bases). Germline assignment: CDR1 SGHVS and CDR2 FQNEAQ. The CDR3 spans 15 residues. The V end was cut by 2 bases, the J end by 6 bases, with 13 bases between. The CDR3 sequence is CASSLMRDSYEKLFF. CDR3 coding DNA: TGTGCCAGCAGCTTAATGAGGGACTCTTATGAAAAACTGTTTTTT.

V gene TRBV9 combines with J gene TRBJ2-5; 11 nucleotides line up with TRBD2. The CDR3 sequence is 15 residues long. CDR1 and CDR2 (germline): SGDLS, YYNGEE. V lost 4 bases, J lost 2 bases, and 4 bases stayed unmatched. In DNA, the CDR3 is TGTGCCAGCAGCCCGACTAGCGGGATACAAGAGACCCAGTACTTC. The encoded protein is CASSPTSGIQETQYF.

The rearrangement links TRBV7-9 to TRBJ2-2; no clear D. This CDR3 has 14 residues. CDR1 and CDR2 from the germline V gene are SEHNR and FQNEAQ (reference sequence). Trimming took 6 bases from V and 1 from J, leaving 9 bases between them. The CDR3 region is CASRFPGNTGELFF. The CDR3 nucleotides read TGTGCCAGCAGGTTCCCGGGGAACACCGGGGAGCTGTTTTTT. The full variable domain, completed using reference TRBV7-9 and TRBJ2-2, is DTGVSQNPRHKITKRGQNVTFRCDPISEHNRLYWYRQTLGQGPEFLTYFQNEAQLEKSRLLSDRFSAERPKGSFSTLEIQRTEQGDSAMYLCASRFPGNTGELFFGEGSRLTVL.

The V and J genes are TRBV5-1 and TRBJ2-3, with 10 bases that match TRBD2. This CDR3 spans 14 amino acids. The J segment lost 6 bases and the V segment lost 4 bases, leaving 5 bases of the junction unmatched. In germline, CDR1 is SGHRS, CDR2 YFSETQ. The CDR3 sequence is CASSSTSGADTQYF. The CDR3 nucleotides are TGCGCCAGCAGCAGTACTAGCGGGGCGGATACGCAGTATTTT.

The chain carries TRBV7-6 and TRBJ1-3, with D possibly TRBD1 on 5 matching bases. The CDR3 spans 16 residues. V lost 1 base, J lost 1 base, and 11 bases lay in between. Germline values: CDR1 SGHVS, CDR2 FNYEAQ. CDR3 protein: CASSLGARGSGNTIYF. The CDR3 DNA reads as TGTGCCAGCAGCTTAGGCGCTAGGGGATCTGGAAACACCATATATTTT.

This chain uses TRBV27 with TRBJ1-4, with D unclear. The CDR3 is 14 residues long. The germline CDR1 and CDR2 sequences are MNHEY and SMNVEV (reference sequence). V gave up 3 bases and J gave up 3 bases, with 8 bases separating them. CDR3 DNA sequence: TGTGCCAGCAGTTTTGCCGGGGCTAATGAAAAACTGTTTTTT. Translated: CASSFAGANEKLFF.

The chain recombines TRBV7-3 with TRBJ1-6; 7 bases match TRBD1. J lost 5 bases, V lost 10 bases, and 11 bases had no gene match. This CDR3 comprises 15 residues. Germline assignment: CDR1 SGHTA and CDR2 FQGTGA. The CDR3 DNA is TGTGCCAATCTCGAACAGGGGCGAGATAATTCACCCCTCCACTTT. It codes for CANLEQGRDNSPLHF.